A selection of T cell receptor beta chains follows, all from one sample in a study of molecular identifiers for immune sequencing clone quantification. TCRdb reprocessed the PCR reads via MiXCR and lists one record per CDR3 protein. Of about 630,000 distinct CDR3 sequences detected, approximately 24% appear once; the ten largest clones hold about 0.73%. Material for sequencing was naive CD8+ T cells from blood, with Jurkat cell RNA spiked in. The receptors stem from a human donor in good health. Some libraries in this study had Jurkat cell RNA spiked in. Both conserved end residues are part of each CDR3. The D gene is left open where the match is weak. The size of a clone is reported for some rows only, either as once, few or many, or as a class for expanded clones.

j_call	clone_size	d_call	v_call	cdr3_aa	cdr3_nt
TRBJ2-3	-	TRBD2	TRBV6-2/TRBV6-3	CASRSAGEITDTQYF	TGTGCCAGCAGATCAGCGGGAGAGATCACAGATACGCAGTATTTT
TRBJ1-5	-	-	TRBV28	CAVETGINQPQHF	TGTGCCGTTGAAACAGGGATCAATCAGCCCCAGCATTTT
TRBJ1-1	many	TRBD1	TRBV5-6	CASSLVGTGENTEAFF	TGTGCCAGCAGCTTGGTAGGGACAGGGGAGAACACTGAAGCTTTCTTT
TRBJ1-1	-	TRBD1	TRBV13	CASSQLKGTDTEAFF	TGTGCCAGCAGCCAATTAAAGGGGACAGACACTGAAGCTTTCTTT
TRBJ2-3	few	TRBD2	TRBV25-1	CASSGGGAPTDTQYF	TGTGCCAGCAGCGGGGGGGGCGCTCCCACAGATACGCAGTATTTT
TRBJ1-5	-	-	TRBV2	CASADPRSRNQPQHF	TGTGCCAGCGCGGACCCCAGGAGCCGCAATCAGCCCCAGCATTTT
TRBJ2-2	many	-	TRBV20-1	CSARRSVRDTGELFF	TGCAGTGCTAGACGGTCAGTGAGGGACACCGGGGAGCTGTTTTTT
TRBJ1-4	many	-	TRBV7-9	CATGRGEKLFF	TGTGCCACCGGGAGGGGGGAAAAACTGTTTTTT
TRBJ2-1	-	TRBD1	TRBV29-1	CSDGASSGTESYNEQFF	TGCAGCGATGGAGCATCTTCCGGGACAGAGAGTTACAATGAGCAGTTCTTC
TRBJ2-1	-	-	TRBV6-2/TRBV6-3	CASTGGASYNEQFF	TGTGCCAGCACCGGGGGAGCTTCCTACAATGAGCAGTTCTTC
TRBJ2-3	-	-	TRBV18	CASSPMRASYELDTDTQYF	TGTGCCAGCTCACCGATGCGGGCATCATATGAATTGGACACAGATACGCAGTATTTT
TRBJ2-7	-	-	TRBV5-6	CAGSLGRETYEQYF	TGTGCCGGCAGCCTAGGACGGGAAACCTACGAGCAGTACTTC
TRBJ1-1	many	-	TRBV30	CAWSVGQGDTEAFF	TGTGCCTGGAGTGTAGGTCAGGGAGACACTGAAGCTTTCTTT
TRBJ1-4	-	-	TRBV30	CAWSLAWPAEKLFF	TGTGCCTGGAGCCTGGCCTGGCCTGCCGAAAAACTGTTTTTT
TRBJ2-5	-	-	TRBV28	CASSSRLRWRVEETQYF	TGTGCCAGCAGTTCAAGACTAAGGTGGCGCGTCGAAGAGACCCAGTACTTC
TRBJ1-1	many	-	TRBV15	CATSKDSSAMNTEAFF	TGTGCCACCAGCAAGGACAGTAGCGCTATGAACACTGAAGCTTTCTTT
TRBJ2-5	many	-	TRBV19	CASSLGTFGGETQYF	TGTGCCAGTAGTCTCGGGACCTTCGGAGGAGAGACCCAGTACTTC
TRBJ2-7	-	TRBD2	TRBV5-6	CASTPGLADDEQYF	TGTGCCAGCACACCGGGACTAGCGGACGACGAGCAGTACTTC
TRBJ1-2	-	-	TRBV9	CASVGINYGYTF	TGTGCCAGCGTGGGGATTAACTATGGCTACACCTTC
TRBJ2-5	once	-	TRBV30	CAWSVLAGYGETQYF	TGTGCCTGGAGTGTACTAGCCGGGTACGGGGAGACCCAGTACTTC
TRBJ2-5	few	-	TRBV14	CASSRTQGLQETQYF	TGTGCCAGCAGCCGGACCCAGGGGTTACAAGAGACCCAGTACTTC
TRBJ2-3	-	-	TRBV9	CASSEDGTDTQYF	TGTGCCAGCAGTGAAGACGGCACAGATACGCAGTATTTT
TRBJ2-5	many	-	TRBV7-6	CASSLRAYQETQYF	TGTGCCAGCAGCTTGCGGGCGTACCAAGAGACCCAGTACTTC
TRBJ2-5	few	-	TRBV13	CASSSYREQETQYF	TGTGCCAGCAGCTCATACAGGGAACAAGAGACCCAGTACTTC
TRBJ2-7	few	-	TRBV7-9	CASSPAETPTYEQYF	TGTGCCAGCAGCCCCGCCGAGACACCGACCTACGAGCAGTACTTC
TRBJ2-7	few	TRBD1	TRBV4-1	CASSQRQGDFGAQYF	TGCGCCAGCAGCCAAAGACAGGGGGACTTTGGCGCGCAGTACTTC
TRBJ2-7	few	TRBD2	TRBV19	CASSITSGSSEQYF	TGTGCCAGTAGTATAACTAGCGGGAGTAGCGAGCAGTACTTC
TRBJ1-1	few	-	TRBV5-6	CASSLPAGDWNTEAFF	TGTGCCAGCAGCTTGCCAGCAGGGGATTGGAACACTGAAGCTTTCTTT
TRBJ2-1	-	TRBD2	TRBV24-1	CATSDQREAVNEQFF	TGTGCCACCAGTGATCAGCGGGAGGCCGTCAATGAGCAGTTCTTC
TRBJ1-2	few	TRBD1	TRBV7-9	CASSGGEGARHYGYTF	TGTGCCAGCAGCGGAGGGGAGGGGGCGCGGCACTATGGCTACACCTTC
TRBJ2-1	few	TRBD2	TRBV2	CASRASVEGLAGPRIYNEQFF	TGTGCCAGCAGAGCCTCAGTGGAGGGACTAGCGGGCCCGAGGATCTACAATGAGCAGTTCTTC
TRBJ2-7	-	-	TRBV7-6	CASSSGHGYEQYF	TGTGCCAGCAGCTCCGGACATGGTTACGAGCAGTACTTC
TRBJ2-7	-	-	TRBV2	CASSEGTHLGHEQYF	TGTGCCAGCAGTGAGGGGACCCACTTGGGCCACGAGCAGTACTTC
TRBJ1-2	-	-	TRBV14	CASSPRGHLLGYTF	TGTGCCAGCAGCCCTAGAGGACACCTCCTAGGCTACACCTTC
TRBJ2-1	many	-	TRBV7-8	CASSSPGHGSYNEQFF	TGTGCCAGCAGCTCGCCGGGACACGGCTCCTACAATGAGCAGTTCTTC
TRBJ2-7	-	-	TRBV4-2	CVSSQDGPASGLSYEQYF	TGTGTCAGCAGCCAAGATGGCCCTGCTAGTGGACTCTCCTACGAGCAGTACTTC
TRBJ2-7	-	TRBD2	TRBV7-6	CASSQQFGGTSGSYEQYF	TGTGCCAGCAGCCAACAGTTTGGAGGGACTAGCGGGTCCTACGAGCAGTACTTC
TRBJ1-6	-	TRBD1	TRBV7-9	CASSGSGQSNSPLHF	TGTGCCAGCAGCGGATCGGGACAGAGTAATTCACCCCTCCACTTT
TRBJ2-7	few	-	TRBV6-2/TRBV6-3	CASSYLRGHYEQYF	TGTGCCAGCAGTTATCTGCGGGGCCACTACGAGCAGTACTTC
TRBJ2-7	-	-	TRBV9	CASSVGLSHEQYF	TGTGCCAGCAGCGTAGGCCTCTCCCACGAGCAGTACTTC
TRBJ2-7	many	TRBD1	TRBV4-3	CASSPDRAHYEQYF	TGCGCCAGCAGCCCCGACAGGGCGCACTACGAGCAGTACTTC
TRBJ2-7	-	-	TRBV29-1	CSVVRGGGYEQYF	TGCAGCGTTGTGCGAGGGGGGGGATACGAGCAGTACTTC
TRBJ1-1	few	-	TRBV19	CASSIGTRGSGEAFF	TGTGCCAGTAGTATAGGGACGAGGGGCTCCGGTGAAGCTTTCTTT
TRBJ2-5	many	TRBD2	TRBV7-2	CASSLDRAGGPRETQYF	TGTGCCAGCAGCTTAGATCGAGCGGGGGGGCCACGGGAGACCCAGTACTTC
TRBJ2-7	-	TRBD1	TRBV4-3	CASSHSTGIGSSYEQYF	TGCGCCAGCAGCCACTCGACAGGGATTGGGAGCTCCTACGAGCAGTACTTC
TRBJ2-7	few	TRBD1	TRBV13	CASSSGQGAGYEQYF	TGTGCCAGCAGCTCGGGACAGGGGGCGGGTTACGAGCAGTACTTC
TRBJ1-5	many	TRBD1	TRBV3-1	CASGQTGEVGNQPQHF	TGTGCCAGCGGGCAGACAGGGGAAGTGGGCAATCAGCCCCAGCATTTT
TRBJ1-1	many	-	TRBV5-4	CASSLGMDGAFF	TGTGCCAGCAGCTTGGGAATGGACGGGGCTTTCTTT
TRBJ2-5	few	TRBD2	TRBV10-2	CASSESERGAGAQYF	TGCGCCAGCAGTGAGTCGGAGCGGGGGGCGGGGGCCCAGTACTTC
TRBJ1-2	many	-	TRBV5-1	CASSTRQDSNYGYTF	TGCGCCAGCAGCACCCGACAGGATTCTAACTATGGCTACACCTTC
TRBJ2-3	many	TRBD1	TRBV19	CASSLQGANTQYF	TGTGCCAGTAGCTTACAGGGGGCAAATACGCAGTATTTT
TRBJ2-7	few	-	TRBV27	CASSPITGTVDIYEQYF	TGTGCCAGCAGTCCAATTACCGGGACGGTTGACATCTACGAGCAGTACTTC
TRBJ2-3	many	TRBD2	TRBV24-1	CATSPSGSIGTDTQYF	TGTGCCACCTCCCCTAGCGGGAGTATCGGCACAGATACGCAGTATTTT
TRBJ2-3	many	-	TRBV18	CASSLRQSTDTQYF	TGTGCCAGCTCACTAAGACAGAGCACAGATACGCAGTATTTT
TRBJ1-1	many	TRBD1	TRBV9	CASSPGGQGGPEAFF	TGTGCCAGCAGCCCCGGTGGGCAGGGGGGCCCTGAAGCTTTCTTT
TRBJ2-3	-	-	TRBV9	CASRLNTDTQYF	TGTGCCAGTAGACTCAACACAGATACGCAGTATTTT
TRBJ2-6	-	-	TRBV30	CAWSGGAGASVLTF	TGTGCCTGGAGTGGGGGGGCTGGGGCCAGCGTCCTGACTTTC
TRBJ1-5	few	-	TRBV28	CASRYNVWDTNQPQHF	TGTGCCAGCAGGTATAATGTATGGGACACAAATCAGCCCCAGCATTTT
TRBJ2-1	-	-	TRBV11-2	CASSLEGNPRNEQFF	TGTGCCAGCAGCTTAGAGGGGAACCCGCGGAATGAGCAGTTCTTC
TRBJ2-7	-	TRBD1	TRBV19	CATRTGTGGEQYF	TGTGCCACCAGAACCGGGACAGGAGGCGAGCAGTACTTC